The 29 T cell receptor beta chains given below trace back to one sample, sequenced in a study of blood T cells in healthy people across ages (dated by TCRdb to 2014 to 2015). Libraries were prepared through 5' RACE. TCRdb records Illumina HiSeq 2500 as the sequencer. A second PCR of about 7 to 12 cycles was run with a J-beta primer mix and a sample-barcoded 5' primer. TCRdb trimmed public reads at Q25 via fastp, called clones via MiXCR and kept in-frame beta chains. Rows with one shared CDR3 protein collapse into an entry with the most common genes and DNA. This sample comprises some 920,000 distinct CDR3 sequences, just over 50% of them detected only once. The top ten hold over 20% of the sample. What was sequenced was blood. These receptors all come from a woman aged 55-70 years in good health.

In its sample, this clonotype was seen a few times. This chain connects TRBV29-1 to TRBJ2-1; 7 bases fit TRBD2. The J segment lost 7 bases and the V segment lost 3 bases, leaving 9 bases of the junction unmatched. From germline, CDR1 is SQVTM and CDR2 ANQGSEA. The CDR3 contains 14 residues. The CDR3 DNA is TGCAGCGTTGATGGGCTAGCGGACATAAATGAGCAGTTCTTC. It encodes CSVDGLADINEQFF.

As DNA, the CDR3 is TGTGCCAGCGCTGACACCGGGACCGAGTACGAGCAGTACTTC. Protein product: CASADTGTEYEQYF. The chain links TRBV28 to TRBJ2-7; D may be TRBD1 or TRBD2 (5 bases each). The CDR3 sequence is 14 residues long. Germline V gives CDR1 MDHEN, CDR2 SYDVKM. V lost 8 bases and J lost 4, with 18 bases in between.

V gene TRBV20-1 combines with J gene TRBJ2-7; no definite D call. Matching the DNA end better, TRBJ2-1 makes the J call doubtful. The CDR3 contains 14 residues. Per the germline V gene, CDR1 is DFQATT and CDR2 is SNEGSKA (reference sequence). Here the CDR3 reads CSARVAEAINEQFF. CDR3 sequence (DNA): TGCAGTGCTAGAGTGGCCGAAGCGATCAATGAGCAGTTCTTC.

This clonotype was found a few times. The chain has TRBV7-2 and TRBJ2-7; D uncertain. In germline, CDR1 is SGHTA, CDR2 FQGNSA. Trimming took off 7 bases at V and 0 bases at J, with 10 bases between the two ends. This CDR3 contains 13 residues. Here the CDR3 reads CASTIAFSYEQYF. Here the CDR3 DNA reads TGTGCCAGCACCATTGCCTTCTCCTACGAGCAGTACTTC.

This clonotype has just a few counts. The chain joins TRBV29-1 to TRBJ2-2; the match to TRBD2 covers 10 bases. Germline CDR1 SQVTM, CDR2 ANQGSEA. J was trimmed by 4 bases and V by 4 bases; bases with no gene match: 3. This CDR3 spans 14 amino acids. The CDR3, as DNA: TGCAGCGTTGGGACTAGCGGTTCCACCGGGGAGCTGTTTTTT. Its protein is CSVGTSGSTGELFF.

The sample holds a few counts of this clonotype. The rearrangement uses TRBV4-2 and TRBJ2-7; D remains unclear. The CDR3 consists of 13 residues. Looked up from germline, CDR1 is LGHNA and CDR2 is YNFKEQ. The V and J ends lost 0 bases and 3 bases respectively, with 6 bases between them. The CDR3 coding sequence is TGTGCCAGCAGCCAAGATAAGGGCTACGAGCAGTACTTC. This gives the protein CASSQDKGYEQYF.

This chain joins TRBV7-9 and TRBJ2-3, with 9 bases identical to TRBD1. V lost 5 bases to trimming and J lost 6 bases; unmatched junction nucleotides: 9. Looked up from germline, CDR1 is SEHNR and CDR2 is FQNEAQ (reference sequence). This CDR3 has 15 amino acids. DNA of the CDR3: TGTGCCAGCAGCCCCGGGACAGGGATGATGGATACGCAGTATTTT. Translated, it gives CASSPGTGMMDTQYF.

This chain joins TRBV4-3 and TRBJ2-1; D possibly corresponds to TRBD1 (6 bases). This CDR3 contains 14 residues. The germline V gene encodes CDR1 LGHNA and CDR2 YSLEER. Trimming took 1 base from V and 8 from J, leaving 12 bases between them. This CDR3 reads CASSQGLGAYEQFF. Written as DNA, the CDR3 is TGCGCCAGCAGCCAAGGGTTGGGGGCCTATGAGCAGTTCTTC.

This CDR3 reads CASSQGIAGGPEQFF. The CDR3 nucleotides are TGTGCCAGCAGCCAAGGCATAGCGGGAGGCCCCGAGCAGTTCTTC. The rearrangement joins TRBV4-2 to TRBJ2-1; 10 nucleotides align to TRBD2. Germline V gene lookup returns CDR1 LGHNA and CDR2 YNFKEQ. The CDR3 spans 15 residues. V was clipped by 1 base and J by 10 bases; unmatched bases: 7.

The chain carries TRBV24-1 and TRBJ2-7; 8 bases map to TRBD1. Germline CDR1 is KGHDR and CDR2 is SFDVKD. Trimming removed 5 bases from V and 6 bases from J; junction bases left unmatched: 5. The CDR3 spans 13 residues. The CDR3 DNA is TGTGCCACCAGTGTTCCTGGACAGGGCGAGCAGTACTTC. Amino acids: CATSVPGQGEQYF.

The chain uses TRBV14 and TRBJ2-3, with D unresolved. The V end lost 4 bases, the J end lost 3 bases, and 8 bases lay between the germline ends. The CDR3 runs 13 residues. Germline CDR1 and CDR2: SGHDN and FVKESK. DNA for the CDR3: TGTGCCAGCAGCCCTTCGGCAACAGATACGCAGTATTTT. This sequence encodes CASSPSATDTQYF.

The chain is built from TRBV28 and TRBJ2-7; tentative D call: TRBD2 (6 bases). Germline V CDR1 and CDR2: MDHEN, SYDVKM. Trimming took off 5 bases at V and 4 bases at J, with 21 bases between the two ends. This CDR3 comprises 16 residues. CDR3 residues: CASSPGGSTAPYEQYF. CDR3 bases: TGTGCCAGCAGTCCAGGAGGGTCGACAGCCCCATACGAGCAGTACTTC.

This clonotype appeared a few times. V usage is TRBV6-6 and J usage is TRBJ2-2; D is ambiguous. V was trimmed by 0 bases and J by 4 bases, leaving 3 bases between them. CDR1 is MNHNY and CDR2 is SVGAGI in the germline V gene (reference sequence). The CDR3 has 13 amino acids. The CDR3 sequence is CASSYSVTGELFF. The CDR3 DNA reads as TGTGCCAGCAGTTACTCGGTCACCGGGGAGCTGTTTTTT.

V is TRBV19 and J is TRBJ2-5, with a possible D match to TRBD1 (7 bases). The CDR3 contains 16 residues. Germline assignment: CDR1 LNHDA and CDR2 SQIVND (reference sequence). The V end was cut by 5 bases, the J end by 5 bases, with 21 bases between. CDR3 nucleotides: TGTGCCAGTAGTGATCCGGGACGGCGGGACAGCGAGACCCAGTACTTC. Translating it yields CASSDPGRRDSETQYF.

The rearrangement uses TRBV7-2 and TRBJ2-7; TRBD1 might be the D (5 bases). This CDR3 has 16 residues. V was pared by 4 bases and J by 2 bases, with 18 bases between. CDR1 is SGHTA, CDR2 FQGNSA, per germline. The CDR3 DNA follows: TGTGCCAGCAGCTCAGCCACTTCAGGGTCTCCCTACGAGCAGTACTTC. Translation: CASSSATSGSPYEQYF. The full variable domain, rest sourced from reference TRBV7-2 and TRBJ2-7, is GAGVSQSPSNKVTEKGKDVELRCDPISGHTALYWYRQSLGQGLEFLIYFQGNSAPDKSGLPSDRFSAERTGGSVSTLTIQRTQQEDSAVYLCASSSATSGSPYEQYFGPGTRLTVT.

This clonotype was detected a few times. V and J are TRBV6-6 and TRBJ1-2; D is perhaps TRBD1 (6 bases). Per germline, CDR1 MNHNY and CDR2 SVGAGI (reference sequence). This CDR3 spans 12 amino acids. Trimming shortened V by 6 bases and J by 8 bases, and 13 bases separated the two germline ends. This chain's CDR3 is CASSTAQGGYTF. Written as DNA, the CDR3 is TGTGCCAGCAGCACGGCACAGGGCGGCTACACCTTC.

This chain joins TRBV10-3 and TRBJ2-7, with a weak D call TRBD1 (6 bases). The V gene's germline CDR1 is ENHRY and CDR2 SYGVKD. CDR3 length: 16 amino acids. V was trimmed by 0 bases and J by 3 bases, leaving 15 bases between them. CDR3 nucleotide sequence: TGTGCCATCAGTGAGTCCTGGTCCCTGGACAGCTACGAGCAGTACTTC. Amino acids: CAISESWSLDSYEQYF.

The V gene is TRBV5-1, the J gene TRBJ2-7; no firm D call. The V end lost 0 bases, the J end lost 2 bases, and 9 bases lay between the germline ends. The CDR3 length is 14 residues. Per the germline V gene, CDR1 is SGHRS and CDR2 is YFSETQ. This CDR3 reads CASSLVSGPYEQYF. Here the CDR3 DNA reads TGCGCCAGCAGCTTGGTTTCAGGCCCCTACGAGCAGTACTTC.

This clonotype was recorded a few times. The chain joins TRBV7-9 to TRBJ2-1; 7 bases fit TRBD2. V dropped 1 base and J dropped 0; count of bases not matched to a gene: 9. The germline CDR1 and CDR2 sequences are SEHNR and FQNEAQ (reference sequence). The CDR3 length is 18 residues. The CDR3 coding sequence is TGTGCCAGCAGCTTAGGGGCGACTAGCTCCTACTCCTACAATGAGCAGTTCTTC. Translation: CASSLGATSSYSYNEQFF.

The chain links TRBV9 to TRBJ2-6; 10 bases align to TRBD1. This CDR3 comprises 16 residues. With 8 bases clipped from V and 4 bases from J, the junction kept 9 bases outside the gene matches. The V gene's germline CDR1 is SGDLS and CDR2 YYNGEE. For the CDR3, the DNA is TGTGCCAGTACCGGGACAGGGGATTCCGGGGCCAACGTCCTGACTTTC. Translating it yields CASTGTGDSGANVLTF.

In the case of this clonotype: The junction does not match germline at one end; this may be a read error. The chain couples TRBV3-1 to TRBJ2-1; 10 bases fit TRBD2. Germline V CDR1 and CDR2: LGHDT, YNNKEL (reference sequence). CDR3 size: 14 residues. CDR3 sequence: CASRQEREGKEQFF. The CDR3 coding sequence is TGTGCCAGCAGACAAGAGCGGGAGGGGAAGGAGCAGTTCTTC.

This chain uses TRBV14 with TRBJ2-7; TRBD2 is a possible D gene (6 bases). Germline V gene sequence: CDR1 SGHDN, CDR2 FVKESK. There are 15 residues in the CDR3. The V gene lost 1 base and the J gene lost 6 bases, with 16 bases spanning the gap. CDR3: CASSQVDLPGGEQYF. The CDR3 DNA sequence: TGTGCCAGCAGCCAAGTCGACCTCCCCGGGGGCGAGCAGTACTTC.

The sample holds many counts of this clonotype. The V call is TRBV5-1, the J call TRBJ1-1, with D hard to call. The CDR3 length is 15 residues. V lost 0 bases and J 3 bases, leaving 12 bases between the germline ends. Germline V gene sequence: CDR1 SGHRS, CDR2 YFSETQ. The CDR3 region is CASSLEGLSYTEAFF. CDR3 nucleotide sequence: TGCGCCAGCAGCTTGGAAGGGTTGAGTTACACTGAAGCTTTCTTT.

This clonotype has more than one count but fewer than ten. V is TRBV12-3 or TRBV12-4 and J is TRBJ1-2, with D possibly TRBD1 on 6 matching bases. The CDR3 runs 13 residues. The V end lost 7 bases, the J end lost 2 bases, and 11 bases lay between the germline ends. The CDR3: CASNAQGNYGYTF. CDR3 nucleotide sequence: TGTGCCAGCAATGCACAGGGCAACTATGGCTACACCTTC.

This clonotype came up a few times. This chain uses TRBV29-1 with TRBJ2-5; D assignment may be TRBD1 or TRBD2 (5 bases each). With 7 bases removed from V and 0 bases from J, the gap between germline ends came to 12 bases. CDR1 and CDR2 (germline): SQVTM, ANQGSEA. This CDR3 is 13 amino acids long. This chain's CDR3 is CSARWGYQETQYF. For the CDR3, the DNA is TGCAGCGCCAGATGGGGGTACCAAGAGACCCAGTACTTC.

In its sample, this clonotype was seen once. CDR3 region: CASSPGLVNTGELFF. Written as DNA, the CDR3 is TGCGCCAGCAGCCCGGGACTAGTGAACACCGGGGAGCTGTTTTTT. This chain joins TRBV4-1 and TRBJ2-2; 8 bases agree with TRBD2. Germline V gene data show CDR1 as MGHRA and CDR2 as YSYEKL. J gave up 1 base and V 4 bases, and 2 bases lay outside the gene matches. This CDR3 is 15 amino acids long.

To note about this clonotype: Relative to the germline gene, one junction end is altered; a read error may explain this. V gene TRBV20-1 combines with J gene TRBJ2-7; 8 bases agree with TRBD1. The germline V gene encodes CDR1 DFQATT and CDR2 SNEGSKA (reference sequence). The CDR3 totals 14 residues. CDR3 nucleotide sequence: TGCAGTGCTTCGGGACAGGCCGGCTCCTACGAGCAGAACTTC. Residues: CSASGQAGSYEQNF.

This clonotype occurred a few times. This chain links TRBV14 with TRBJ2-5; D may correspond to TRBD1 or TRBD2 (5 bases each). Germline loops: CDR1 SGHDN, CDR2 FVKESK. CDR3 length: 17 residues. V was cut by 2 bases and J by 5 bases, with 21 bases left in between. The CDR3 protein is CASSQPRGRGPLETQYF. CDR3 bases: TGTGCCAGCAGCCAACCCCGTGGCCGGGGACCTCTGGAGACCCAGTACTTC. The full variable domain, its missing parts supplied by reference TRBV14 and TRBJ2-5, is EAGVTQFPSHSVIEKGQTVTLRCDPISGHDNLYWYRRVMGKEIKFLLHFVKESKQDESGMPNNRFLAERTGGTYSTLKVQPAELEDSGVYFCASSQPRGRGPLETQYFGPGTRLLVL.

The V call is TRBV29-1, the J call TRBJ2-7; 7 bases fit TRBD1. The J call may be faulty, since TRBJ2-5 better matches the DNA end. There are 14 residues in the CDR3. Germline CDR1 and CDR2: SQVTM and ANQGSEA. CDR3: CSVAGTARGETQYF. The CDR3 DNA reads TGCAGCGTAGCCGGGACAGCCAGGGGGGAGACCCAGTACTTC.